This record concerns one T cell receptor (delta chain) sequence. Its specificity is not known. Extracted RNA was reverse transcribed into cDNA. Pooled V-gene forward primers with one constant-region reverse primer generated the CDR3 amplicons by multiplex PCR. TCRdb ran CATT on the multiplex PCR reads. The table shows about 75,000 delta-chain clones, with about 30% occurring only once. This specimen belongs to a study of Vδ1+ human thymocytes. The sorted cells were CD3+ Vdelta1+ Vdelta2- thymocytes from alphabeta-depleted thymus. General study results and limits: TRD repertoires were essentially private, unlike widely shared TRG clonotypes. Thymic delta-chain repertoires held roughly 19% Vdelta2 sequences and few Vdelta3, despite high sort purity. Thymic TRG and TRD repertoires appeared highly polyclonal, with Gaussian CDR3 length distributions.

The V gene end was trimmed by 1 base and the J gene end by 4 bases; junction bases not matched to a gene: 12. Germline loops: CDR1 TSWWSYY, CDR2 QGS. The CDR3 has 17 residues. The chain has TRDV1 and TRDJ1; TRDD2 agrees at 7 bases. This TCR came from a boy younger than two who had congenital heart surgery. Sequencing input: Vdelta1+ gamma-delta thymocytes from the thymus. Subset described: FACS-sorted CD3+ TCRalphabeta- TCRVdelta1+ TCRVdelta2- thymocytes. This CDR3 reads CALGEPNLLPNRDKLIF. Written as DNA, the CDR3 is TGTGCTCTTGGGGAACCCAACCTTCTTCCTAATCGCGATAAACTCATCTTT.